The 8 T cell receptor beta chains reported below all come from one sample, sequenced in a study of Ad26.COV2.S vaccination and SARS-CoV-2 variants. TCRdb keeps only in-frame clones here, not all; method: immunoSEQ multiplex PCR. Of around 320,000 clones listed, around 83% are singletons. The treatment here: around 19 received Ad26.COV2.S at low or high dose, single or two shots; about 5 received placebo; per-sample allocation not given. Following the first vaccine or placebo injection, samples were taken on day 63. The sequenced sample was peripheral blood, obtained in a trial of Ad26.COV2.S vaccine versus placebo. The receptors derive from a person aged 18 to 59 who received the Ad26.COV2.S COVID-19 vaccine or a placebo.

The chain is built from TRBV6-2 or TRBV6-3 and TRBJ1-5, with D hard to call. Germline V CDR1 and CDR2: MNHEY, SVGEGT. This CDR3 contains 13 residues. V was pared by 8 bases and J by 2 bases, with 10 bases between. This CDR3 reads CASGLVGNQPQHF. CDR3 DNA: TGTGCCAGCGGCCTGGTAGGCAATCAGCCCCAGCATTTT.

The rearrangement links TRBV2 to TRBJ1-1; 7 bases agree with TRBD1. With V trimmed by 6 bases and J by 3 bases, 10 bases remained unmatched. Germline V gene lookup returns CDR1 SNHLY and CDR2 FYNNEI. This CDR3 contains 15 residues. The CDR3 DNA follows: TGTGCCAGCAGCCGGATGGGACAGAAATACACTGAAGCTTTCTTT. Encoded protein: CASSRMGQKYTEAFF. Filled out from reference TRBV2 and TRBJ1-1, the complete variable domain reads EPEVTQTPSHQVTQMGQEVILRCVPISNHLYFYWYRQILGQKVEFLVSFYNNEISEKSEIFDDQFSVERPDGSNFTLKIRSTKLEDSAMYFCASSRMGQKYTEAFFGQGTRLTVV.

The chain carries TRBV3-1 (or the pseudogene TRBV3-2) and TRBJ2-7; no clear D gene. Germline V gene data show CDR1 as LGHDT and CDR2 as YNNKEL (reference sequence). The CDR3 length is 12 residues. The V end was cut by 5 bases, the J end by 6 bases, with 11 bases between. CDR3 sequence reads: CASSIKGSEQYF. In DNA form, the CDR3 reads TGTGCCAGCAGCATTAAGGGTTCCGAGCAGTACTTC.

The CDR3 DNA sequence: TGTGCCAGCAGCGCCTCCGGGACTAGCGGGGGGGCAGATACGCAGTATTTT. Residues: CASSASGTSGGADTQYF. The genes are TRBV9 and TRBJ2-3, with 16 bases fitting TRBD2. Germline V gene sequence: CDR1 SGDLS, CDR2 YYNGEE. The CDR3 has 17 amino acids. V lost 3 bases to trimming and J lost 4 bases; unmatched junction nucleotides: 5.

This clone was found many times. This chain joins TRBV5-4 and TRBJ2-7, with D tentatively TRBD1 (5 bases). The length of the CDR3 is 14 residues. Germline assignment: CDR1 SGHNT and CDR2 YYREEE (reference sequence). The germline V and J ends were trimmed by 5 bases and 5 bases, with 17 bases remaining between them. This CDR3 is CASSRSGIWNEQYF. CDR3 DNA sequence: TGTGCCAGCAGTCGATCAGGGATATGGAACGAGCAGTACTTC.

The chain uses TRBV2 and TRBJ1-4; a possible D gene is TRBD1 (6 bases). Germline V gene data show CDR1 as SNHLY and CDR2 as FYNNEI. The CDR3 spans 13 residues. The V end was cut by 9 bases, the J end by 7 bases, with 15 bases between. The CDR3: CASETGFREKLFF. CDR3 nucleotides: TGTGCCAGTGAGACAGGCTTTCGTGAAAAACTGTTTTTT.

The chain combines TRBV2 with TRBJ1-5; D unclear. Per germline, CDR1 SNHLY and CDR2 FYNNEI. The CDR3 is made up of 13 amino acids. Trimming stripped 2 bases from V and 6 bases from J, with 8 bases between. In DNA, the CDR3 is TGTGCCAGCAGTGAAACCTTCCGTCAGCCCCAGCATTTT. Its protein product is CASSETFRQPQHF.

CDR3 nucleotides: TGTGCCTGGAGCGGGAGGGGAAGCAGCACGATGGAGCAGTTCTTC. Its protein product is CAWSGRGSSTMEQFF. V usage is TRBV30 and J usage is TRBJ2-1; 8 positions agree with TRBD2. Germline V lookup: CDR1 GTSNPN, CDR2 SVGIG (reference sequence). The CDR3 length is 15 residues. Unmatched junction bases numbered 14, after V lost 3 bases and J lost 10 bases.